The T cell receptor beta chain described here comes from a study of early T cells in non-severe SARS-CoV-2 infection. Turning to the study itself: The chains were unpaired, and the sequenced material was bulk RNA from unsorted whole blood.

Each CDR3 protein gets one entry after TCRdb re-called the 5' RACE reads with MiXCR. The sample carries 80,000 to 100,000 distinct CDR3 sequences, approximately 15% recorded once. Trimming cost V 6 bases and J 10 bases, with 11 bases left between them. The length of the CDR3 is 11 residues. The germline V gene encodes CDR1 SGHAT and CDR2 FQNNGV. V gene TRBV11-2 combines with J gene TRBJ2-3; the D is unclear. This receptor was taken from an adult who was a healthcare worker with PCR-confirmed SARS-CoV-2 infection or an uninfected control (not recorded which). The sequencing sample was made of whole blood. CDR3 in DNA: TGTGCCAGCAGTCCCGCTTACCCGCAGTATTTT. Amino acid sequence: CASSPAYPQYF.